This T cell receptor beta chain was observed in a study of T cell repertoires in cytomegalovirus infection. Study-level information: Selection of CMV epitopes for the study included recently identified HLA-C-restricted and well-studied HLA-B-restricted ones. Indications of both CMV infection and matching HLA type were provided by public TCR beta signatures. General observations from the study: There were HLA-C-restricted CMV-specific TCR beta clonotypes dominating the ex vivo response.

As concerns this clonotype: Its antigen is undetermined.

Via MiXCR, TCRdb re-called the reads, giving one row per CDR3 protein. The sample shows approximately 600,000 distinct CDR3 sequences, 40% of them seen only once. The TCR sequence derives from a human donor in good health (CMV status not recorded). Some clones in this sample may be carry-over from other donors' samples. The sequences come from cultured PBMCs, collected from culture after CMV antigen stimulation.

CDR3 nucleotides: TGTGCCAGCAGTGAATGGGCCGAGGCACCCCTCCACTTT. Translated, it gives CASSEWAEAPLHF. V is TRBV2 and J is TRBJ1-6, with D unclear. In germline, CDR1 is SNHLY, CDR2 FYNNEI. This CDR3 is built from 13 residues. Trimming removed 2 bases from V and 11 bases from J, with 10 bases in between.